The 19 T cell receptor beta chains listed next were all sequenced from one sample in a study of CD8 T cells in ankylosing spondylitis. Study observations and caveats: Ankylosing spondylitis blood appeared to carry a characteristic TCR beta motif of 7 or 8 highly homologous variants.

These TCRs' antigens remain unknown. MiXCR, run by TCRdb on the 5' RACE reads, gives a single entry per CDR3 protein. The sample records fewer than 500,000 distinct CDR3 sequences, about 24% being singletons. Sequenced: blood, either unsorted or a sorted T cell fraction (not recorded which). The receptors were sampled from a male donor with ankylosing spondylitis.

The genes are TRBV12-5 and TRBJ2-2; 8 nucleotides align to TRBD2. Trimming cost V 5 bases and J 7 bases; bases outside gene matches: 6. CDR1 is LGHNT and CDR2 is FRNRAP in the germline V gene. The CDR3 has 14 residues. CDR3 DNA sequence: TGTGCTAGTGGTCCCCCCGGGAGGGTCGGGGAGCTGTTTTTT. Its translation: CASGPPGRVGELFF.

The CDR3 loop reads CASSPTDPTNEKLFF. As DNA, the CDR3 is TGTGCCAGCAGCCCGACTGACCCAACTAATGAAAAACTGTTTTTT. The chain has TRBV9 and TRBJ1-4, with D uncertain. The V gene's germline CDR1 is SGDLS and CDR2 YYNGEE. Trimming removed 4 bases at V and 0 bases at J, with 10 bases between. The CDR3 contains 15 residues.

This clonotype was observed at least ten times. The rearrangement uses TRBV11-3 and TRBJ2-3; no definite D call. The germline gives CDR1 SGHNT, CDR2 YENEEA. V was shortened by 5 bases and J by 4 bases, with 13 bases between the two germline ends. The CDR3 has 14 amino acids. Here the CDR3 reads CASSPPVGPDTQYF. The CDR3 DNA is TGTGCCAGCAGCCCTCCGGTGGGCCCAGATACGCAGTATTTT.

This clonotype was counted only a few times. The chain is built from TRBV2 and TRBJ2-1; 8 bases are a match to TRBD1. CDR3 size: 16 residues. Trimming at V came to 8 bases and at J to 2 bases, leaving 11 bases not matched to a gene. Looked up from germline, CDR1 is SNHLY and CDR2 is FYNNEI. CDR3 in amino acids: CASSDPGGPTYNEQFF. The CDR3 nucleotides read TGTGCCAGCTCCGACCCAGGGGGCCCCACCTACAATGAGCAGTTCTTC.

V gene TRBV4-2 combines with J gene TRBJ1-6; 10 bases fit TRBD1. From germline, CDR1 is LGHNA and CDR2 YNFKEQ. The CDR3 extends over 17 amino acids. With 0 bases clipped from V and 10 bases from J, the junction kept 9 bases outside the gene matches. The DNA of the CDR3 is TGTGCCAGCAGCCAAGATATCCGGACAGGGGGGGGGTCACCCCTCCACTTT. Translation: CASSQDIRTGGGSPLHF.

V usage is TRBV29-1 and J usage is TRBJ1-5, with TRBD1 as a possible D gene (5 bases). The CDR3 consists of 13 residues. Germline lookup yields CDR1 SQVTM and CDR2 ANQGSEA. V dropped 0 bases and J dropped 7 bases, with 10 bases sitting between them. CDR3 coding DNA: TGCAGCGTTGAAGAGCAGGGCGGACAGCCCCAGCATTTT. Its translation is CSVEEQGGQPQHF.

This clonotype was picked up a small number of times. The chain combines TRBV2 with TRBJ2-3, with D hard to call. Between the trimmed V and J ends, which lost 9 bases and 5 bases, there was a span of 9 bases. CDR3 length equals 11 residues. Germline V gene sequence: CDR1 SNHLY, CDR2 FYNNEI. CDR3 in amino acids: CARDRQDTQYF. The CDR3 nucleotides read TGTGCCAGGGACCGCCAAGATACGCAGTATTTT.

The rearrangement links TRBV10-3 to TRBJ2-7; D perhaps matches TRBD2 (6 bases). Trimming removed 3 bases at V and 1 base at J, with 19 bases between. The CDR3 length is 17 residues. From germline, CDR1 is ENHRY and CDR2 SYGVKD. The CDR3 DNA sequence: TGTGCCATCAGTGATACTCGGGGGACCAAGCGGTCCTACGAGCAGTACTTC. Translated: CAISDTRGTKRSYEQYF.

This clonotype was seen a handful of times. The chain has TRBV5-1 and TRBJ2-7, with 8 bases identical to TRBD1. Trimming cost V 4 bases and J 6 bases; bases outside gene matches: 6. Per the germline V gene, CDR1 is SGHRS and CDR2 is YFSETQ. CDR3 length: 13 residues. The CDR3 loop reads CASSNSGGSEQYF. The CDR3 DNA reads TGCGCCAGCAGCAACTCAGGGGGCTCCGAGCAGTACTTC.

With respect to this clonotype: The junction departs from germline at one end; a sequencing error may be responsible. CDR3 sequence: CCARAFRDYNEQFF. CDR3 DNA: TGCTGTGCTAGAGCCTTCCGGGACTACAATGAGCAGTTCTTC. V gene TRBV20-1 combines with J gene TRBJ2-1; tentatively, D is TRBD2 (5 bases). Germline lookup yields CDR1 DFQATT and CDR2 SNEGSKA (reference sequence). This CDR3 has 14 amino acids.

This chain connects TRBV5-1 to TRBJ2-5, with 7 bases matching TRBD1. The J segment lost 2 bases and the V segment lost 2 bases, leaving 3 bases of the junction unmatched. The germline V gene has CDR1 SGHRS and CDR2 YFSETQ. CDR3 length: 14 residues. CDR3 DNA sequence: TGCGCCAGCAGCTTTCAGGGACAGCAAGAGACCCAGTACTTC. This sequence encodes CASSFQGQQETQYF.

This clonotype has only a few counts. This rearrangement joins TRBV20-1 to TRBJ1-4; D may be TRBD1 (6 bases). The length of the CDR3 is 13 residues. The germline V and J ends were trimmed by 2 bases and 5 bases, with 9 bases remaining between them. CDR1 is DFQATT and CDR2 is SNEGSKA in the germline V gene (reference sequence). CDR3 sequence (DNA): TGCAGTGCTAGACCTGGACAGAATGAAAAACTGTTTTTT. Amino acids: CSARPGQNEKLFF.

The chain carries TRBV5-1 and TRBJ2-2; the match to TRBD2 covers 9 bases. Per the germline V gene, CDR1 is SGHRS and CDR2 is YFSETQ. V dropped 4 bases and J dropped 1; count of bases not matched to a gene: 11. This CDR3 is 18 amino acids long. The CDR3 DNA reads TGCGCCAGCAGCATGGGACAGCTAGCGGGACTGAACACCGGGGAGCTGTTTTTT. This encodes CASSMGQLAGLNTGELFF. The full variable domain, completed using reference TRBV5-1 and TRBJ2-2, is KAGVTQTPRYLIKTRGQQVTLSCSPISGHRSVSWYQQTPGQGLQFLFEYFSETQRNKGNFPGRFSGRQFSNSRSEMNVSTLELGDSALYLCASSMGQLAGLNTGELFFGEGSRLTVL.

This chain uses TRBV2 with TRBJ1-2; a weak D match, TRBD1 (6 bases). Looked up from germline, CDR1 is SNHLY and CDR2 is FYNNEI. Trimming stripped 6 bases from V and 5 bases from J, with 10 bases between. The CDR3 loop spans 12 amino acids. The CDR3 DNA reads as TGTGCCAGCAGCCGACAGGTTTATGGCTACACCTTC. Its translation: CASSRQVYGYTF.

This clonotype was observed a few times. CDR3 sequence: CAISVIAGVGETQYF. CDR3 nucleotides: TGTGCCATCAGTGTGATAGCGGGAGTAGGGGAGACCCAGTACTTC. The J gene is TRBJ2-5, the V gene TRBV10-3, with 9 bases fitting TRBD2. V shed 4 bases, J shed 5 bases, and the junction held 8 bases outside the gene matches. The CDR3 is 15 amino acids. The germline CDR1 and CDR2 sequences are ENHRY and SYGVKD.

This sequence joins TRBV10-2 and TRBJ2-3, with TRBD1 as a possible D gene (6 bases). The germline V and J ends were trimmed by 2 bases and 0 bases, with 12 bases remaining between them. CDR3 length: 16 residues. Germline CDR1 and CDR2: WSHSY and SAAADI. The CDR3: CASSEADRSSTDTQYF. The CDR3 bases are TGCGCCAGCAGTGAGGCGGACAGATCTAGCACAGATACGCAGTATTTT.

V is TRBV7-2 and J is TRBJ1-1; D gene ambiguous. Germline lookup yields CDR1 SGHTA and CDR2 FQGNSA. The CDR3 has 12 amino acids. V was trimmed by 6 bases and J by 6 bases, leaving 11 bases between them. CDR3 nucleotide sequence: TGTGCCAGCAGGCAAGACACTGCTGAAGCTTTCTTT. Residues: CASRQDTAEAFF.

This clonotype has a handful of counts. The CDR3 spells CASRPGTRVSGYTF. CDR3 in DNA: TGTGCCAGCAGACCTGGGACTCGTGTTTCTGGCTACACCTTC. This chain joins TRBV12-3 or TRBV12-4 and TRBJ1-2, with D maybe TRBD1 (5 bases). Trimming cost V 6 bases and J 7 bases, with 18 bases left between them. CDR3 length: 14 residues.

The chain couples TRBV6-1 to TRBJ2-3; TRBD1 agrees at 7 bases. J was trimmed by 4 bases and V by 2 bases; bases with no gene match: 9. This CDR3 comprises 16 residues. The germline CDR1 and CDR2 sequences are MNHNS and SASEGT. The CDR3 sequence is CASSERGTAPPDTQYF. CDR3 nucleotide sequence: TGTGCCAGCAGTGAAAGAGGGACAGCCCCTCCAGATACGCAGTATTTT.